This T cell receptor beta chain was sequenced during a study of blood T cells in healthy people across ages. This clonotype has a handful of counts. The authors ran a second PCR of roughly 6 to 12 cycles using a sample-barcoded 5' primer and a J-beta primer mix. TCRdb called the 5' RACE reads again in MiXCR, with one record for every CDR3 protein. The sample yields roughly 700,000 distinct CDR3 sequences, 25% seen once. V shed 0 bases and J shed 10 bases, with 13 bases lying between them. The CDR3 has 15 residues. The V gene's germline CDR1 is LNHNV and CDR2 YYDKDF (reference sequence). The sample was also reused in another study, on T cells of mothers and their children. That source adds: In the second PCR, M1S primer introduced barcodes and 2-4 random bases. The yield was over 9 million TCR beta CDR3 reads from each mother and a few million from each child. Persisting microchimeric T cell clones went undetected.

The receptor's source is a boy under 18 in good health. What was sequenced was blood. The chain combines TRBV15 with TRBJ1-6; D unresolved. The CDR3 reads CATSRDPGSGSPLHF. For the CDR3, the DNA is TGTGCCACCAGCAGAGATCCCGGGTCGGGCTCACCCCTCCACTTT.